These 25 T cell receptor beta chains were sequenced from one sample in a study of blood T cells in healthy people across ages. PCR was performed a second time for about 7 to 11 cycles using a sample-barcoded 5' primer and a J-beta primer mix. TCRdb analysed the 5' RACE reads with MiXCR anew, one entry per CDR3 protein. Of 850,000 to 1,300,000 distinct CDR3 sequences in the sample, roughly 45% were seen once. Specimen: blood. These receptors originate from a woman aged 60-75 years in good health.

V is TRBV7-3 and J is TRBJ2-7; TRBD2 aligns across 14 bases. Germline CDR1 is SGHTA and CDR2 is FQGTGA. This CDR3 spans 17 amino acids. V dropped 5 bases and J dropped 0; count of bases not matched to a gene: 6. The CDR3 DNA follows: TGTGCCAGCAGCGTCACTGGGACTAGCGGGAGCTCCTACGAGCAGTACTTC. Its protein product is CASSVTGTSGSSYEQYF.

This clonotype was observed a handful of times. The rearrangement uses TRBV5-1 and TRBJ2-5, with 7 bases aligning to TRBD1. V lost 4 bases to trimming and J lost 5 bases; unmatched junction nucleotides: 5. This CDR3 is 13 amino acids long. Germline CDR1 and CDR2: SGHRS and YFSETQ. The CDR3 DNA is TGCGCCAGCAGCCGACAGGGTGATGAGACCCAGTACTTC. Its translation is CASSRQGDETQYF.

V and J are TRBV5-1 and TRBJ2-1; the D call may be TRBD1 or TRBD2 (6 bases each). The CDR3 is made up of 16 amino acids. The germline CDR1 and CDR2 sequences are SGHRS and YFSETQ. The V gene lost 3 bases and the J gene lost 4 bases, with 17 bases spanning the gap. The CDR3 here is CASSSGAGRGYNEQFF. The CDR3 DNA sequence: TGCGCCAGCAGCTCGGGGGCAGGAAGGGGGTACAATGAGCAGTTCTTC. Full variable domain (outside the CDR3, taken from reference TRBV5-1 and TRBJ2-1): KAGVTQTPRYLIKTRGQQVTLSCSPISGHRSVSWYQQTPGQGLQFLFEYFSETQRNKGNFPGRFSGRQFSNSRSEMNVSTLELGDSALYLCASSSGAGRGYNEQFFGPGTRLTVL.

V usage is TRBV7-3 and J usage is TRBJ2-1, with TRBD2 matching 7 bases. J was trimmed by 5 bases and V by 5 bases; bases with no gene match: 9. Per the germline V gene, CDR1 is SGHTA and CDR2 is FQGTGA. This CDR3 has 15 amino acids. The CDR3 DNA follows: TGTGCCAGCAGCCAGGAGTCTGGACTAGACAATGAGCAGTTCTTC. Translation gives CASSQESGLDNEQFF.

This sequence joins TRBV10-3 and TRBJ2-7; possible D gene TRBD2, 5 bases. The CDR3 runs to 14 residues. CDR1 is ENHRY, CDR2 SYGVKD, per germline. The ends were cut back, 3 bases at V and 0 bases at J, with 9 bases in the middle. CDR3 sequence: CAISDEGGSYEQYF. As DNA, the CDR3 is TGTGCCATCAGTGACGAGGGTGGCTCCTACGAGCAGTACTTC.

This clonotype was detected ten times or more. The chain has TRBV5-1 and TRBJ1-2; perhaps TRBD1 as D (5 bases). V was pared by 2 bases and J by 2 bases, with 10 bases between. The CDR3 contains 14 residues. The germline CDR1 and CDR2 sequences are SGHRS and YFSETQ. CDR3 region: CASSFGGGNYGYTF. The CDR3, as DNA: TGCGCCAGCAGCTTTGGGGGAGGAAACTATGGCTACACCTTC.

A word on this clonotype: Sequence at one end of the junction differs from germline and may be a read error. J is TRBJ2-2 and V is TRBV9, with TRBD1 identical over 11 bases. CDR1 and CDR2 (germline): SGDLS, YYNGEE. The CDR3 consists of 14 residues. CDR3 coding DNA: TGTGCCAGCAGCGTAGGCTGGGGACAGGGGGAGTTGTTTTTT. Its protein product is CASSVGWGQGELFF.

The J gene is TRBJ2-6, the V gene TRBV11-1; tentative D call: TRBD1 (6 bases). Germline CDR1 reads SGHAT; CDR2 reads FQDESV (reference sequence). The V end was cut by 1 base, the J end by 0 bases, with 10 bases between. CDR3 length equals 17 residues. For the CDR3, the DNA is TGTGCCAGCAGCTTAGTAGGGACACTCTCTGGGGCCAACGTCCTGACTTTC. Amino acids: CASSLVGTLSGANVLTF.

This chain joins TRBV29-1 and TRBJ2-1, with D unclear. The CDR3 sequence is 18 residues long. Trimming removed 0 bases from V and 0 bases from J, with 18 bases in between. Germline V gene lookup returns CDR1 SQVTM and CDR2 ANQGSEA. In DNA, the CDR3 is TGCAGCGTTGAAGAATTTGGGCTTTCCCTAAGCTCCTACAATGAGCAGTTCTTC. It yields the protein CSVEEFGLSLSSYNEQFF.

The genes are TRBV5-1 and TRBJ1-5, with a weak D call TRBD1 (5 bases). V lost 2 bases to trimming and J lost 0 bases, with 12 bases between them. Germline CDR1 SGHRS, CDR2 YFSETQ. The CDR3 runs to 16 residues. CDR3 coding DNA: TGCGCCAGCAGCTTCGCCCCGGGGGGTAGCAATCAGCCCCAGCATTTT. Its protein product is CASSFAPGGSNQPQHF.

This chain uses TRBV4-1 with TRBJ1-2, with D perhaps TRBD1 (5 bases). Germline V gives CDR1 MGHRA, CDR2 YSYEKL. This CDR3 comprises 14 residues. V shed 6 bases and J shed 6 bases, with 17 bases lying between them. CDR3 loop: CASRGQGVFDGYTF. CDR3 bases: TGCGCCAGCAGAGGGCAGGGCGTTTTCGATGGCTACACCTTC.

The gene calls are TRBV27 and TRBJ1-5, with D perhaps TRBD1 (5 bases). Trimming left V 6 bases short and J 1 base short, with 13 bases between. The CDR3 is 15 amino acids. Germline assignment: CDR1 MNHEY and CDR2 SMNVEV (reference sequence). The CDR3, as DNA: TGTGCCAGCAGGCGTAACAGGATCAGCAATCAGCCCCAGCATTTT. It codes for CASRRNRISNQPQHF.

The chain uses TRBV27 and TRBJ2-5; 9 bases match TRBD2. The J call is in doubt because the DNA end fits TRBJ2-7 better. Germline V gene data show CDR1 as MNHEY and CDR2 as SMNVEV (reference sequence). The CDR3 extends over 16 amino acids. This chain's CDR3 is CASSLLLVGSGSEQYF. The CDR3 DNA follows: TGTGCCAGCAGTTTACTTTTGGTGGGTAGCGGGAGCGAGCAGTACTTC.

The J gene is TRBJ2-3, the V gene TRBV20-1; 8 bases match TRBD2. Germline CDR1 and CDR2: DFQATT and SNEGSKA (reference sequence). The V gene end was trimmed by 3 bases and the J gene end by 3 bases; junction bases not matched to a gene: 8. The CDR3 spans 15 residues. The CDR3 DNA sequence: TGCAGTGCTAGTGGCGCGGGAGGCACTACAGATACGCAGTATTTT. Amino acids: CSASGAGGTTDTQYF.

Concerning this clonotype itself: A much larger clone lies a single base off, so this may be a read error. CDR3 sequence (DNA): TGTGCCGGCAGTGAACATAGAAGGGGGGAGACCCAGTACTTC. Translated: CAGSEHRRGETQYF. The chain recombines TRBV25-1 with TRBJ2-7; TRBD1 is a possible D gene (6 bases). The J call is doubtful: the DNA matches TRBJ2-5 better. The CDR3 runs to 14 residues. The V gene's germline CDR1 is MGHDK and CDR2 SYGVNS.

This chain uses TRBV12-3 or TRBV12-4 with TRBJ2-5; tentatively, D is TRBD2 (6 bases). With 7 bases removed from V and 11 bases from J, the gap between germline ends came to 23 bases. The CDR3 is made up of 14 amino acids. In DNA form, the CDR3 reads TGTGCCAGCATCAAACTAGGACTAAACAATGAGCAGTACTTC. Amino acid sequence: CASIKLGLNNEQYF.

DNA of the CDR3: TGTGCCAGCAGTGAAGGGACCGGCAATGAGCAGTTCTTC. It codes for CASSEGTGNEQFF. The rearrangement joins TRBV2 to TRBJ2-1; D unclear. Germline loops: CDR1 SNHLY, CDR2 FYNNEI. V was shortened by 1 base and J by 6 bases, with 7 bases between the two germline ends. CDR3 length: 13 amino acids.

The genes are TRBV7-2 and TRBJ2-3, with 10 bases identical to TRBD2. J gave up 4 bases and V 6 bases, and 7 bases lay outside the gene matches. The CDR3 is made up of 15 amino acids. Per germline, CDR1 SGHTA and CDR2 FQGNSA. Here the CDR3 reads CASRRLAGESDTQYF. The CDR3 DNA follows: TGTGCCAGCAGAAGGCTAGCGGGAGAGTCAGATACGCAGTATTTT.

This clonotype has more than one count but fewer than ten. J is TRBJ2-1 and V is TRBV5-1; 11 nucleotides align to TRBD2. This CDR3 has 17 amino acids. Germline V CDR1 and CDR2: SGHRS, YFSETQ. Germline trimming cut 1 base from V and 4 bases from J; bases unmatched to any gene: 7. The CDR3 region is CASSLWGLADPYNEQFF. CDR3 nucleotide sequence: TGCGCCAGCAGCTTGTGGGGACTAGCGGACCCGTACAATGAGCAGTTCTTC.

The chain recombines TRBV28 with TRBJ2-7; the D gene could be TRBD1 or TRBD2 (6 bases each). The V gene's germline CDR1 is MDHEN and CDR2 SYDVKM. The CDR3 covers 15 residues. V lost 3 bases, J lost 3 bases, and 15 bases lay in between. The CDR3 DNA follows: TGTGCCAGCAGTTTGTGGGGGGCGGTCGACTACGAGCAGTACTTC. As protein: CASSLWGAVDYEQYF.

The rearrangement uses TRBV5-6 and TRBJ1-2, with 8 bases matching TRBD1. The CDR3 spans 14 residues. V lost 7 bases, J lost 0 bases, and 5 bases stayed unmatched. Per the germline V gene, CDR1 is SGHDT and CDR2 is YYEEEE. DNA for the CDR3: TGTGCCAGCGACCAGGGACAGGCTAACTATGGCTACACCTTC. Translated: CASDQGQANYGYTF.

The gene calls are TRBV10-3 and TRBJ1-2; D may be TRBD1 (6 bases). Germline V gene data show CDR1 as ENHRY and CDR2 as SYGVKD. Trimming stripped 0 bases from V and 6 bases from J, with 14 bases between. This CDR3 has 15 residues. The DNA of the CDR3 is TGTGCCATCAGTGAGTCGTCGGGGGCGCTTGATGGCTACACCTTC. This sequence encodes CAISESSGALDGYTF.

This clonotype has a single count. The genes are TRBV10-3 and TRBJ2-5, with TRBD2 matching 11 bases. The ends lost 10 bases at V and 11 bases at J; junction bases unmatched: 15. CDR1 and CDR2 (germline): ENHRY, SYGVKD. This CDR3 has 14 amino acids. The CDR3 is CATAGTSGKWEQYF. DNA for the CDR3: TGTGCCACCGCCGGGACTAGCGGAAAATGGGAGCAGTACTTC.

The chain has TRBV6-5 and TRBJ1-1; TRBD1 is a possible D gene (6 bases). V lost 5 bases and J 1 base, leaving 11 bases between the germline ends. This CDR3 has 14 residues. Per germline, CDR1 MNHEY and CDR2 SVGAGI. The CDR3 sequence is CASSALDRNTEAFF. The CDR3 DNA reads as TGTGCCAGCAGTGCGCTGGACAGGAACACTGAAGCTTTCTTT.

The chain is built from TRBV2 and TRBJ2-7; D gene ambiguous. This CDR3 has 14 residues. The germline V gene encodes CDR1 SNHLY and CDR2 FYNNEI. V was clipped by 2 bases and J by 2 bases, with 10 bases between them. The CDR3 nucleotides read TGTGCCAGCAGTGAAAACCCAACTACCTACGAGCAGTACTTC. Translation: CASSENPTTYEQYF.